This T cell receptor (beta chain) derives from a study of blood T cell repertoires in COVID-19. Across the whole study: T cells, B-cell-depleted T cells, or PBMCs supplied cDNA or gDNA.

Everyone who took part was roughly 18 to 89 years old, and they came from about 25 US areas. Original processing notes: Reference gene primer amplification gave estimated nucleated cell counts. The protocol was immunoSEQ multiplex PCR, while the TCRdb copy is restricted to in-frame clones and leaves out a portion. Clone size and the V and J calls come from that table; the DNA yielded D and trimming. The sample shows 200,000 to 300,000 clones, 86% of them seen only once. Germline CDR1 and CDR2: LGHNT and FRNRAP. V dropped 2 bases and J dropped 10 bases, with 14 bases sitting between them. The CDR3 totals 13 residues.

The sample consisted of PBMCs or T cells enriched from blood (not recorded which). The chain is built from TRBV12-5 and TRBJ2-5; perhaps TRBD1 as D (5 bases). The TCR comes from a woman in her 40s with acute COVID-19. The CDR3 sequence: CASGLILGVGQYF. CDR3 in DNA: TGTGCTAGTGGTTTGATTCTAGGGGTGGGCCAGTACTTC.